This TCR beta chain is drawn from a study of T cell responses to AZD1222 COVID-19 vaccine. Per the germline V gene, CDR1 is SGHNT and CDR2 is YYREEE (reference sequence). V shed 1 base and J shed 5 bases, with 13 bases lying between them. The CDR3 runs 14 residues. Comment on this clone: Its antigen is not known.

Findings and caveats of the study: Two doses of AZD1222 preceded a rise in Spike-specific TCR breadth and depth. At baseline, seropositivity was found in only a handful of AZD1222 recipients. Clonal diversity was possibly underestimated, and white British individuals and females predominated among donors. All repertoire sampling was performed exclusively after the peak T cell response.

Here immunoSEQ multiplex PCR was the method, and the copy in TCRdb shows in-frame clones only, minus some. The sample has 100,000 to 150,000 clones; over 75% are singletons. Here the sequenced sample was peripheral blood, taken on day 0 of AZD1222 vaccination. The chain uses TRBV5-4 and TRBJ2-7; TRBD1 is a possible D gene (6 bases). The receptor comes from an adult in good health. The CDR3, as DNA: TGTGCCAGCAGCTTGAATACAGGGTTCAACGAGCAGTACTTC. Its protein is CASSLNTGFNEQYF.